A single sample is the source of the 5 T cell receptor beta chains below, sequenced in a study of cytomegalovirus exposure and HLA in healthy donors. PCR employed 60 Vbeta and 13 Jbeta primers. Here immunoSEQ multiplex PCR was the method, and the copy in TCRdb shows in-frame clones only, minus some. The table includes around 150,000 clones, about 80% detected once. Input material: PBMCs. The receptors were sampled from a woman between 40 and 55 years old in good health and CMV-seronegative.

V gene TRBV5-1 combines with J gene TRBJ1-2; maybe TRBD1 (6 bases). This CDR3 has 16 residues. Germline CDR1 is SGHRS and CDR2 is YFSETQ. V lost 0 bases and J 6 bases, leaving 18 bases between the germline ends. In nucleotides, the CDR3 is TGCGCCAGCAGCTTGGACAGGGCAGAAGATTTCGATGGCTACACCTTC. Protein product: CASSLDRAEDFDGYTF.

The rearrangement uses TRBV9 and TRBJ1-1, with D perhaps TRBD1 (6 bases). CDR1 is SGDLS and CDR2 is YYNGEE in the germline V gene. V lost 0 bases, J lost 0 bases, and 15 bases lay in between. The CDR3 extends over 17 amino acids. CDR3 residues: CASSVGIGQPMNTEAFF. In nucleotides, the CDR3 is TGTGCCAGCAGCGTAGGAATAGGACAGCCCATGAACACTGAAGCTTTCTTT. The full variable domain, completed using reference TRBV9 and TRBJ1-1, is DSGVTQTPKHLITATGQRVTLRCSPRSGDLSVYWYQQSLDQGLQFLIQYYNGEERAKGNILERFSAQQFPDLHSELNLSSLELGDSALYFCASSVGIGQPMNTEAFFGQGTRLTVV.

V gene TRBV5-1 combines with J gene TRBJ2-7; 7 bases fit TRBD1. The CDR3 is 16 residues long. In germline, CDR1 is SGHRS, CDR2 YFSETQ. V lost 0 bases to trimming and J lost 2 bases; unmatched junction nucleotides: 8. CDR3 in DNA: TGCGCCAGCAGCTTGGCCGAGACAGGGATGACCTACGAGCAGTACTTC. Translation: CASSLAETGMTYEQYF.

This chain links TRBV19 with TRBJ2-2, with D uncertain. Looked up from germline, CDR1 is LNHDA and CDR2 is SQIVND (reference sequence). CDR3 length: 12 residues. V was cut by 5 bases and J by 1 base, with 2 bases left in between. The CDR3 bases are TGTGCCAGTAGTCTGAACACCGGGGAGCTGTTTTTT. The encoded protein is CASSLNTGELFF. The full variable domain, completed using reference TRBV19 and TRBJ2-2, is DGGITQSPKYLFRKEGQNVTLSCEQNLNHDAMYWYRQDPGQGLRLIYYSQIVNDFQKGDIAEGYSVSREKKESFPLTVTSAQKNPTAFYLCASSLNTGELFFGEGSRLTVL.

The genes are TRBV2 and TRBJ2-1; the D gene is possibly TRBD2 (6 bases). The CDR3 is 14 amino acids. Between the trimmed V and J ends, which lost 6 bases and 6 bases, there was a span of 15 bases. Germline V gene data show CDR1 as SNHLY and CDR2 as FYNNEI. The CDR3 protein is CASSPGGGINEQFF. CDR3 DNA sequence: TGTGCCAGCAGCCCGGGTGGCGGGATCAATGAGCAGTTCTTC.